The clone carrying this TCR beta chain was detected a few times. The data belong to a study of cytomegalovirus exposure and HLA in healthy donors. Trimming stripped 1 base from V and 6 bases from J, with 10 bases between. The germline V gene encodes CDR1 LGHNT and CDR2 FRNRAP. The CDR3 length is 13 residues. Assay used: immunoSEQ multiplex PCR; TCRdb lists only in-frame clones, some missing. The sample includes 200,000 to 300,000 clones, about 86% of them seen just once. What was sequenced was PBMCs. V gene TRBV12-5 combines with J gene TRBJ2-7, with D perhaps TRBD1 (5 bases). This clonotype was obtained from a woman aged 30 to 39 in good health and CMV-seropositive. CDR3 nucleotide sequence: TGTGCTAGTGGTTTGGGGACACGGAGCGAGCAGTACTTC. It translates to CASGLGTRSEQYF.